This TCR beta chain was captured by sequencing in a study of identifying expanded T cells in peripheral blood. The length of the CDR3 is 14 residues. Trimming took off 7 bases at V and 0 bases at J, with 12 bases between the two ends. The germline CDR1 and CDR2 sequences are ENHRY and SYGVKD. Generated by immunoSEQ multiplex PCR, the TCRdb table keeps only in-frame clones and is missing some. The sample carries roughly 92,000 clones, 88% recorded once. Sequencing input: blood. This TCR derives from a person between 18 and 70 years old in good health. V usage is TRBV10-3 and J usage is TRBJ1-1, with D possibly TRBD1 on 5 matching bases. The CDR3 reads CAITQGGVNTEAFF. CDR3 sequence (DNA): TGTGCCATCACCCAGGGAGGCGTGAACACTGAAGCTTTCTTT.